This passage covers 25 T cell receptor beta chains from one sample sequenced in a study of cytomegalovirus exposure and HLA in healthy donors. 60 Vbeta and 13 Jbeta primers were used in PCR. Generated by immunoSEQ multiplex PCR, the TCRdb table keeps only in-frame clones and is missing some. The data contain about 140,000 clones, about 61% of them singletons. The sequenced sample was PBMCs. The receptor set was obtained from a male donor in good health and CMV-seronegative.

This clone has a handful of counts. The chain uses TRBV7-3 and TRBJ2-3; possible D gene TRBD1, 5 bases. V lost 5 bases, J lost 3 bases, and 9 bases lay in between. CDR3 length: 13 amino acids. Per the germline V gene, CDR1 is SGHTA and CDR2 is FQGTGA. DNA for the CDR3: TGTGCCAGCAGCGTCCCAGGGACAGATACGCAGTATTTT. This gives the protein CASSVPGTDTQYF.

A word on this clone: Mismatch with germline at one junction end may stem from a read error. The chain has TRBV6-5 and TRBJ2-3; tentatively, D is TRBD2 (6 bases). Germline-derived CDR1 and CDR2 are MNHEY and SVGAGI. CDR3 size: 13 residues. Written as DNA, the CDR3 is TGTGCCAGCAGTCCCGACGGAGGGTTTGTCCTGCGTTTT. Translation gives CASSPDGGFVLRF.

Only a few counts were recorded for this clone. The V gene is TRBV27, the J gene TRBJ2-2; D not certain. Trimming left V 5 bases short and J 6 bases short, with 13 bases between. This CDR3 contains 14 residues. CDR1 and CDR2 (germline): MNHEY, SMNVEV (reference sequence). CDR3 DNA sequence: TGTGCCAGCAGTCCGGGTCTCGGGTCCGGGGAGCTGTTTTTT. It encodes CASSPGLGSGELFF.

For this clone: The junction departs from germline at one end; a sequencing error may be responsible. The sample has other DNA sequences that encode this CDR3 too. The genes are TRBV5-1 and TRBJ2-5; TRBD1 matches 7 bases. CDR1 and CDR2 from the germline V gene are SGHRS and YFSETQ. This CDR3 has 15 residues. The CDR3 DNA reads TGTGCCAGCAGCTTGGAGCAGGGGGATTGGGAGACCCAGTACTTC. Amino acids: CASSLEQGDWETQYF.

V usage is TRBV7-2 and J usage is TRBJ2-2, with a weak D call TRBD1 (5 bases). The CDR3 runs to 14 residues. Germline CDR1 and CDR2: SGHTA and FQGNSA. The ends were cut back, 4 bases at V and 1 base at J, with 7 bases in the middle. The CDR3 spells CASSSDRNTGELFF. DNA for the CDR3: TGTGCCAGCAGCTCCGACAGGAACACCGGGGAGCTGTTTTTT. Supplemented by reference TRBV7-2 and TRBJ2-2, the full variable domain reads GAGVSQSPSNKVTEKGKDVELRCDPISGHTALYWYRQSLGQGLEFLIYFQGNSAPDKSGLPSDRFSAERTGGSVSTLTIQRTQQEDSAVYLCASSSDRNTGELFFGEGSRLTVL.

This clone was seen more than once but under ten times. The chain combines TRBV2 with TRBJ1-1; 11 bases match TRBD1. Trimming removed 7 bases from V and 10 bases from J; junction bases left unmatched: 11. This CDR3 has 14 residues. Germline V gives CDR1 SNHLY, CDR2 FYNNEI. In nucleotides, the CDR3 is TGTGCCAGCAATAATCTCGGACAGGGGGCAGGAGCTTTCTTT. It yields the protein CASNNLGQGAGAFF.

The J gene is TRBJ2-7, the V gene TRBV7-8, with a tentative D call TRBD1 (6 bases). The germline V and J ends were trimmed by 3 bases and 6 bases, with 15 bases remaining between them. Per germline, CDR1 SGHVS and CDR2 FQNEAQ. CDR3 length equals 14 residues. The CDR3 reads CASSFNQGPGEQYF. The CDR3 nucleotides read TGTGCCAGCAGCTTCAACCAGGGGCCAGGCGAGCAGTACTTC.

This clone was counted only a few times. The J gene is TRBJ2-2, the V gene TRBV7-2, with D perhaps TRBD1 (6 bases). The V and J ends lost 5 bases and 5 bases respectively, with 18 bases between them. CDR1 SGHTA and CDR2 FQGNSA come from the germline V gene. The CDR3 spans 16 residues. The CDR3 spells CASSKVQGPGTGELFF. The CDR3 DNA follows: TGTGCCAGCAGCAAGGTACAGGGCCCCGGAACCGGGGAGCTGTTTTTT.

The chain combines TRBV7-2 with TRBJ2-7; TRBD1 matches 7 bases. V trimming: 6 bases; J trimming: 4 bases; junction bases outside the gene matches: 9. The CDR3 runs to 14 residues. From germline, CDR1 is SGHTA and CDR2 FQGNSA. This CDR3 is CASRYSGTVYEQYF. CDR3 DNA: TGTGCCAGCAGGTACTCCGGGACAGTTTACGAGCAGTACTTC.

V gene TRBV6-6 combines with J gene TRBJ2-1; 11 bases match TRBD2. J was trimmed by 10 bases and V by 2 bases; bases with no gene match: 4. Germline V lookup: CDR1 MNHNY, CDR2 SVGAGI (reference sequence). This CDR3 spans 14 amino acids. Here the CDR3 DNA reads TGTGCCAGCAGTTACCCGGGGACTAGCGGCGAGCAGTTCTTC. The encoded protein is CASSYPGTSGEQFF.

This chain joins TRBV7-2 and TRBJ2-3; D unresolved. The CDR3 consists of 14 residues. The ends were cut back, 1 base at V and 2 bases at J, with 7 bases in the middle. Germline CDR1 and CDR2: SGHTA and FQGNSA. CDR3 residues: CASSLGGFTDTQYF. CDR3 sequence (DNA): TGTGCCAGCAGCTTAGGTGGCTTCACAGATACGCAGTATTTT.

This clone was recorded a few times. V usage is TRBV2 and J usage is TRBJ2-7; D is perhaps TRBD1 (5 bases). Looked up from germline, CDR1 is SNHLY and CDR2 is FYNNEI. There are 14 residues in the CDR3. Trimming took off 7 bases at V and 2 bases at J, with 15 bases between the two ends. The CDR3 bases are TGTGCCAGCAAGGTCGAACAGGATACCTACGAGCAGTACTTC. This encodes CASKVEQDTYEQYF. Supplemented by reference TRBV2 and TRBJ2-7, the full variable domain reads EPEVTQTPSHQVTQMGQEVILRCVPISNHLYFYWYRQILGQKVEFLVSFYNNEISEKSEIFDDQFSVERPDGSNFTLKIRSTKLEDSAMYFCASKVEQDTYEQYFGPGTRLTVT.

The table lists this clone with a few counts. The chain employs TRBV5-1 and TRBJ1-4; 7 bases align to TRBD1. The CDR3 length is 14 residues. Trimming removed 4 bases from V and 4 bases from J; junction bases left unmatched: 4. Germline V gives CDR1 SGHRS, CDR2 YFSETQ. CDR3 in DNA: TGCGCCAGCAGCGCGGGACAGTATAATGAAAAACTGTTTTTT. Encoded protein: CASSAGQYNEKLFF.

This clone has just a few counts. The chain combines TRBV30 with TRBJ2-2, with 16 bases aligning to TRBD2. CDR3 length: 19 residues. The germline gives CDR1 GTSNPN, CDR2 SVGIG (reference sequence). J lost 4 bases, V lost 2 bases, and 10 bases had no gene match. The CDR3 is CAWSPKEGLAGGFTGELFF. CDR3 bases: TGTGCCTGGAGTCCAAAAGAGGGACTAGCGGGGGGGTTCACCGGGGAGCTGTTTTTT.

The V call is TRBV19, the J call TRBJ1-4, with 8 bases identical to TRBD1. This CDR3 comprises 14 residues. V shed 3 bases and J 3 bases; nucleotides not matched to a gene: 0. Germline V gene sequence: CDR1 LNHDA, CDR2 SQIVND (reference sequence). CDR3 residues: CASSMDRANEKLFF. Here the CDR3 DNA reads TGTGCCAGTAGTATGGACAGGGCTAATGAAAAACTGTTTTTT. The whole variable domain, remainder taken from reference TRBV19 and TRBJ1-4, is DGGITQSPKYLFRKEGQNVTLSCEQNLNHDAMYWYRQDPGQGLRLIYYSQIVNDFQKGDIAEGYSVSREKKESFPLTVTSAQKNPTAFYLCASSMDRANEKLFFGSGTQLSVL.

The V call is TRBV5-1, the J call TRBJ1-5; perhaps TRBD1 as D (5 bases). The germline CDR1 and CDR2 sequences are SGHRS and YFSETQ. Trimming pared 0 bases from V and 5 bases from J, leaving 6 bases between. CDR3 length: 13 residues. CDR3 loop: CASSLEGHQPQHF. The CDR3, as DNA: TGCGCCAGCAGCTTGGAGGGGCATCAGCCCCAGCATTTT.

The V and J genes are TRBV10-2 and TRBJ2-3; 15 bases are a match to TRBD2. The germline gives CDR1 WSHSY, CDR2 SAAADI. The CDR3 consists of 15 residues. J lost 6 bases, V lost 6 bases, and 4 bases had no gene match. CDR3 coding DNA: TGCGCCAGCAGCAGGACTAGCGGGGGGGTGGATACGCAGTATTTT. Translation: CASSRTSGGVDTQYF.

V and J are TRBV6-5 and TRBJ1-1; the match to TRBD1 covers 10 bases. The V and J ends lost 6 bases and 8 bases, in that order; junction bases with no gene match: 9. This CDR3 is 14 amino acids long. Germline V gene lookup returns CDR1 MNHEY and CDR2 SVGAGI. The CDR3 bases are TGTGCCAGCAGCCCTAGACAGGGGGCAAGCGAAGCTTTCTTT. It codes for CASSPRQGASEAFF.

This clone was observed a handful of times. The rearrangement uses TRBV6-5 and TRBJ1-2; unclear D gene. Trimming took 0 bases from V and 0 from J, leaving 5 bases between them. The germline gives CDR1 MNHEY, CDR2 SVGAGI. This CDR3 contains 14 residues. DNA for the CDR3: TGTGCCAGCAGTTACTCGAGTACTAACTATGGCTACACCTTC. Encoded protein: CASSYSSTNYGYTF.

The chain is built from TRBV9 and TRBJ2-6; possibly TRBD2 for D (6 bases). Germline assignment: CDR1 SGDLS and CDR2 YYNGEE. V was clipped by 5 bases and J by 4 bases, with 10 bases between them. The CDR3 is 14 amino acids. The CDR3 nucleotides read TGTGCCAGCAGGGAGGGCTCGGGGGCCAACGTCCTGACTTTC. It encodes CASREGSGANVLTF.

V is TRBV28 and J is TRBJ2-4; tentatively, D is TRBD1 (5 bases). CDR1 MDHEN and CDR2 SYDVKM come from the germline V gene. Trimming took off 7 bases at V and 4 bases at J, with 14 bases between the two ends. The CDR3 has 14 residues. The CDR3 loop is CASNRRQGKNIQYF. CDR3 DNA: TGTGCCAGCAATAGGCGGCAGGGAAAAAACATTCAGTACTTC.

This clone has more than one count but fewer than ten. In DNA, the CDR3 is TGCGCCAGCAGCCCTAGCGGGCGAGGCACAGATACGCAGTATTTT. Translation gives CASSPSGRGTDTQYF. The V and J genes are TRBV5-1 and TRBJ2-3; 8 nucleotides align to TRBD2. The CDR3 runs 15 residues. With V trimmed by 4 bases and J by 1 base, 5 bases remained unmatched. Germline V lookup: CDR1 SGHRS, CDR2 YFSETQ.

CDR3 DNA: TGCGCCAGCAGCTTGTTAGACAGGCCGAACACCGGGGAGCTGTTTTTT. Translating it yields CASSLLDRPNTGELFF. This sequence joins TRBV5-1 and TRBJ2-2; weak D call: TRBD1 (6 bases). Germline values: CDR1 SGHRS, CDR2 YFSETQ. Trimming took 1 base from V and 0 from J, leaving 10 bases between them. This CDR3 region has 16 residues.

This clone has just a few counts. The J gene is TRBJ1-3, the V gene TRBV9; 7 positions agree with TRBD1. V was pared by 4 bases and J by 6 bases, with 13 bases of the junction left unmatched. Germline CDR1 SGDLS, CDR2 YYNGEE. CDR3 length equals 16 residues. The chain's CDR3 is CASSPQTGTAANTIYF. The CDR3 nucleotides read TGTGCCAGCAGCCCCCAGACAGGGACAGCCGCAAACACCATATATTTT.

This clone has just a few counts. The chain is built from TRBV7-9 and TRBJ2-1, with 8 bases lining up with TRBD2. The V gene's germline CDR1 is SEHNR and CDR2 FQNEAQ (reference sequence). Trimming cost V 5 bases and J 7 bases; bases outside gene matches: 13. This CDR3 has 16 residues. CDR3 sequence (DNA): TGTGCCAGCAGCGCACGGACGGGACTAGGAGCAAATGAGCAGTTCTTC. Protein product: CASSARTGLGANEQFF.